The entry below gives a single T cell receptor beta chain sequence along with its context. Its antigen is as yet unknown. This entry comes from a study of CD8 T cell repertoires and HIV-1 epitope variants. Study-wide context: Controls were a CMV, EBV and flu pool, Ebola AY9, and no peptide.

The ends were cut back, 6 bases at V and 2 bases at J, with 14 bases in the middle. Germline V CDR1 and CDR2: MNHEY, SVGAGI. The CDR3 is 15 amino acids. Assay used: immunoSEQ multiplex PCR; TCRdb lists only in-frame clones, some missing. Of about 5,000 clones detected, less than 70% appear once; the ten largest clones hold roughly two fifths. Sequenced input: cultured CD8+ T cells derived from PBMCs. The sequence derives from a male donor with HIV. The chain has TRBV6-5 and TRBJ1-5; possibly TRBD1 for D (6 bases). As DNA, the CDR3 is TGTGCCAGCAGGCGCCGGGGGGGCGGCAATCAGCCCCAGCATTTT. As protein: CASRRRGGGNQPQHF.